These 29 T cell receptor beta chains were sequenced from one sample in a study of blood T cells in healthy people across ages. A J-beta primer mix and a sample-barcoded 5' primer were used in a second PCR of about 7 to 11 cycles. TCRdb processed the 5' RACE reads anew with MiXCR; each CDR3 protein has one entry. The sample holds hundreds of thousands of distinct CDR3 sequences, more than 20% seen once. This sample was shared with a second study, whose subject was T cells of mothers and their children.

The specimen was blood. The receptors derive from a boy under 18 in good health.

The chain combines TRBV5-1 with TRBJ1-4, with D unresolved. The length of the CDR3 is 15 residues. V lost 4 bases and J lost 8, with 18 bases in between. Germline V gene lookup returns CDR1 SGHRS and CDR2 YFSETQ. This CDR3 is CASSGTGSRGEKLFF. Here the CDR3 DNA reads TGCGCCAGCAGCGGCACCGGGTCCAGAGGGGAAAAACTGTTTTTT.

This clonotype was seen a handful of times. The chain is built from TRBV29-1 and TRBJ2-7; no clear D. V lost 4 bases and J 4 bases, leaving 11 bases between the germline ends. CDR3 length equals 12 residues. From germline, CDR1 is SQVTM and CDR2 ANQGSEA. The CDR3 loop is CSVASSLYEQYF. The CDR3 coding sequence is TGCAGCGTTGCTAGTAGTCTTTACGAGCAGTACTTC.

The chain links TRBV7-3 to TRBJ2-2, with D possibly matching TRBD1 (5 bases). The CDR3 runs 14 residues. Deletions cut 4 bases from V and 7 bases from J, with 13 bases between. Looked up from germline, CDR1 is SGHTA and CDR2 is FQGTGA. CDR3 protein: CASSSDRSFGELFF. For the CDR3, the DNA is TGTGCCAGCAGCTCCGACAGAAGCTTCGGGGAGCTGTTTTTT.

The count of this clonotype is one. This chain connects TRBV7-8 to TRBJ2-5; D uncertain. Trimming stripped 0 bases from V and 2 bases from J, with 10 bases between. The CDR3 spans 15 residues. Germline CDR1 is SGHVS and CDR2 is FQNEAQ. The CDR3 reads CASSLANRIQETQYF. In nucleotides, the CDR3 is TGTGCCAGCAGCTTAGCGAACAGAATACAAGAGACCCAGTACTTC.

This clonotype was found a few times. The chain combines TRBV7-9 with TRBJ2-2, with a weak D call TRBD1 (5 bases). Germline-derived CDR1 and CDR2 are SEHNR and FQNEAQ (reference sequence). Trimming shortened V by 8 bases and J by 0 bases, and 10 bases separated the two germline ends. This CDR3 region has 14 residues. The CDR3 DNA reads TGTGCCAGCTTGTGGACAACGAACACCGGGGAGCTGTTTTTT. It is translated as CASLWTTNTGELFF.

This clonotype was seen a handful of times. The V and J genes are TRBV7-2 and TRBJ2-1; 10 bases agree with TRBD2. The germline gives CDR1 SGHTA, CDR2 FQGNSA. The trim removed 3 bases at V and 5 bases at J, leaving 4 bases unmatched. CDR3 length: 15 residues. The CDR3 DNA reads as TGTGCCAGCAGCTTGGGGACTAGCGCGAACAATGAGCAGTTCTTC. This translates into CASSLGTSANNEQFF.

CDR3 residues: CASSMWGGTVPTEAFF. The CDR3 DNA reads as TGTGCCAGTAGTATGTGGGGGGGCACAGTCCCCACTGAAGCTTTCTTT. The chain recombines TRBV19 with TRBJ1-1; D possibly corresponds to TRBD1 (6 bases). The V and J ends lost 3 bases and 4 bases respectively, with 18 bases between them. This CDR3 comprises 16 residues. From germline, CDR1 is LNHDA and CDR2 SQIVND (reference sequence).

This clonotype was seen a handful of times. The chain combines TRBV7-8 with TRBJ2-7, with D hard to call. Germline V gene sequence: CDR1 SGHVS, CDR2 FQNEAQ. This CDR3 comprises 13 residues. The V gene lost 2 bases and the J gene lost 1 base, with 6 bases spanning the gap. CDR3: CASSLSQSYEQYF. The DNA for the CDR3 is TGTGCCAGCAGCTTAAGTCAGTCCTACGAGCAGTACTTC.

The gene calls are TRBV2 and TRBJ2-2; no definite D call. Trimming shortened V by 3 bases and J by 2 bases, and 10 bases separated the two germline ends. Looked up from germline, CDR1 is SNHLY and CDR2 is FYNNEI. This CDR3 contains 15 residues. CDR3 coding DNA: TGTGCCAGCAGTGAGAATAAACTAAACACCGGGGAGCTGTTTTTT. Translated, it gives CASSENKLNTGELFF.

This clonotype was detected a few times. The chain couples TRBV11-2 to TRBJ2-5; D is unclear. V lost 0 bases and J 1 base, leaving 9 bases between the germline ends. This CDR3 has 15 amino acids. CDR1 SGHAT and CDR2 FQNNGV come from the germline V gene. CDR3 nucleotides: TGTGCCAGCAGCTTAGAACCGGGCCGCCAAGAGACCCAGTACTTC. Protein: CASSLEPGRQETQYF.

For this clonotype: A clone one base away is much larger, so this may be a read error. V is TRBV7-2 and J is TRBJ2-5; the D gene is possibly TRBD2 (6 bases). CDR3 length: 14 amino acids. V was shortened by 0 bases and J by 2 bases, with 7 bases between the two germline ends. Germline CDR1 SGHTA, CDR2 FQGNSA. The CDR3 is CASSLAEGQETQYF. CDR3 DNA: TGTGCCAGCAGCTTAGCGGAGGGGCAAGAGACCCAGTACTTC.

This sequence joins TRBV7-6 and TRBJ2-5, with 12 bases matching TRBD1. CDR3 length: 18 amino acids. Germline V gives CDR1 SGHVS, CDR2 FNYEAQ. Trimming cost V 1 base and J 4 bases; bases outside gene matches: 10. CDR3 sequence (DNA): TGTGCCAGCAGCTTAGTTACTTTCGGGACAGGGGGCTCAGAGACCCAGTACTTC. Encoded protein: CASSLVTFGTGGSETQYF.

This clonotype turned up a few times. This chain uses TRBV20-1 with TRBJ2-7; the D is unclear. CDR3 length: 13 amino acids. Germline lookup yields CDR1 DFQATT and CDR2 SNEGSKA (reference sequence). The V gene lost 0 bases and the J gene lost 2 bases, with 8 bases spanning the gap. The CDR3 nucleotides are TGCAGTGCTAGAGATGACGTAACCTACGAGCAGTACTTC. As protein: CSARDDVTYEQYF.

This clonotype has a single count. This sequence joins TRBV7-2 and TRBJ1-1; D is unclear. This CDR3 spans 13 amino acids. CDR1 SGHTA and CDR2 FQGNSA come from the germline V gene. The V end lost 4 bases, the J end lost 1 base, and 7 bases lay between the germline ends. CDR3 in DNA: TGTGCCAGCAGCTACCATACGAACACTGAAGCTTTCTTT. Its translation: CASSYHTNTEAFF.

The rearrangement links TRBV6-5 to TRBJ2-4; D could derive from TRBD1 or TRBD2 (5 bases each). Trimming stripped 4 bases from V and 0 bases from J, with 16 bases between. CDR3 size: 17 residues. Looked up from germline, CDR1 is MNHEY and CDR2 is SVGAGI. CDR3 amino acids: CASSSILGDLAKNIQYF. CDR3 coding DNA: TGTGCCAGCAGTTCCATTCTGGGGGATCTAGCCAAAAACATTCAGTACTTC.

The J gene is TRBJ2-1, the V gene TRBV29-1; D is uncertain. This CDR3 region has 12 residues. V was cut by 1 base and J by 3 bases, with 4 bases left in between. Per germline, CDR1 SQVTM and CDR2 ANQGSEA. Here the CDR3 reads CSVEGVYNEQFF. Written as DNA, the CDR3 is TGCAGCGTTGAAGGAGTCTACAATGAGCAGTTCTTC.

This chain links TRBV6-5 with TRBJ1-3, with D unresolved. Germline CDR1 MNHEY, CDR2 SVGAGI. V dropped 0 bases and J dropped 0 bases, with 6 bases sitting between them. The CDR3 loop spans 15 amino acids. CDR3 residues: CASSYSVPSGNTIYF. CDR3 sequence (DNA): TGTGCCAGCAGTTACTCGGTCCCCTCTGGAAACACCATATATTTT.

The chain uses TRBV2 and TRBJ2-5, with 7 bases identical to TRBD2. CDR3 length equals 15 residues. J lost 3 bases, V lost 1 base, and 5 bases had no gene match. CDR1 and CDR2 from the germline V gene are SNHLY and FYNNEI. CDR3 amino acids: CASSEVDGREETQYF. The CDR3, as DNA: TGTGCCAGCAGTGAAGTGGATGGGAGGGAAGAGACCCAGTACTTC.

The chain couples TRBV7-2 to TRBJ1-6, with D unclear. Looked up from germline, CDR1 is SGHTA and CDR2 is FQGNSA. The length of the CDR3 is 17 residues. Trimming cost V 2 bases and J 0 bases, with 11 bases left between them. CDR3 loop: CASSLNSVDSYNSPLHF. The CDR3 DNA reads as TGTGCCAGCAGCTTAAATTCGGTGGACTCCTATAATTCACCCCTCCACTTT.

The chain couples TRBV11-2 to TRBJ2-3; D tentatively fits TRBD1 or TRBD2 (6 bases each). This CDR3 comprises 14 residues. Deletions cut 2 bases from V and 6 bases from J, with 12 bases between. From germline, CDR1 is SGHAT and CDR2 FQNNGV. CDR3 residues: CASSLLWGADTQYF. The CDR3 DNA sequence: TGTGCCAGCAGCTTACTTTGGGGGGCCGATACGCAGTATTTT.

The chain uses TRBV29-1 and TRBJ2-5, with D possibly matching TRBD1 (6 bases). The V gene's germline CDR1 is SQVTM and CDR2 ANQGSEA. V lost 4 bases and J lost 1, with 10 bases in between. CDR3 size: 13 residues. CDR3 in amino acids: CSVGQVLQETQYF. CDR3 in DNA: TGCAGCGTTGGACAGGTCCTCCAAGAGACCCAGTACTTC.

The chain joins TRBV24-1 to TRBJ1-5, with D possibly matching TRBD1 (6 bases). The CDR3 has 14 amino acids. Germline CDR1 reads KGHDR; CDR2 reads SFDVKD. V was trimmed by 9 bases and J by 0 bases, leaving 11 bases between them. The CDR3 coding sequence is TGTGCCACCTCGGACAGTATTAGCAATCAGCCCCAGCATTTT. This gives the protein CATSDSISNQPQHF.

This chain links TRBV5-1 with TRBJ2-1; 11 nucleotides agree with TRBD2. This CDR3 is 13 amino acids long. Losses at the gene ends were 2 bases for V and 9 bases for J; bases not matched to a gene: 1. CDR1 and CDR2 (germline): SGHRS, YFSETQ. The CDR3, as DNA: TGCGCCAGCAGCTTACTAGCGGGAGTTGAGCAGTTCTTC. Translating gives CASSLLAGVEQFF.

The chain recombines TRBV12-5 with TRBJ1-1; weak D call: TRBD1 (5 bases). Germline CDR1 LGHNT, CDR2 FRNRAP. Trimming took off 3 bases at V and 1 base at J, with 12 bases between the two ends. The CDR3 covers 15 residues. CDR3 sequence: CASGFGQPRNTEAFF. The CDR3 DNA sequence: TGTGCTAGTGGTTTCGGACAACCTCGGAACACTGAAGCTTTCTTT.

This clonotype has only a few counts. This chain connects TRBV6-2 or TRBV6-3 to TRBJ2-5, with no clear D. V lost 2 bases to trimming and J lost 1 base, with 5 bases between them. This CDR3 has 13 amino acids. Germline assignment: CDR1 MNHEY and CDR2 SVGEGT. Written as DNA, the CDR3 is TGTGCCAGCAGTTACCGGATCCAAGAGACCCAGTACTTC. Translation: CASSYRIQETQYF.

This clonotype was counted many times. At one end the junction does not follow the germline gene, possibly because of a read error. The chain recombines TRBV6-5 with TRBJ1-5, with D possibly being TRBD1 (5 bases). The CDR3 has 13 residues. Germline-derived CDR1 and CDR2 are MNHEY and SVGAGI. The CDR3 bases are TGTGCCAGCAGTTACGGGGGGAATCAACCCCAGCATTTT. Translated: CASSYGGNQPQHF.

This clonotype was seen a handful of times. This chain joins TRBV6-5 and TRBJ1-4; no definite D call. Germline CDR1 and CDR2: MNHEY and SVGAGI. This CDR3 spans 10 amino acids. DNA of the CDR3: TGTGCGGTGGGTAATGAAAAACTGTTTTTT. Residues: CAVGNEKLFF.

The J gene is TRBJ1-2, the V gene TRBV15, with TRBD1 matching 8 bases. The CDR3 is 16 residues long. CDR1 LNHNV and CDR2 YYDKDF come from the germline V gene (reference sequence). The V gene end was trimmed by 5 bases and the J gene end by 4 bases; junction bases not matched to a gene: 12. This chain's CDR3 is CATSGRGTGGAYGYTF. The CDR3 nucleotides read TGTGCCACCAGCGGACGCGGGACAGGTGGGGCCTATGGCTACACCTTC.

V usage is TRBV7-2 and J usage is TRBJ1-2; TRBD1 aligns across 7 bases. Germline CDR1 is SGHTA and CDR2 is FQGNSA. CDR3 length equals 16 residues. V shed 5 bases, J shed 0 bases, and the junction held 9 bases outside the gene matches. The CDR3 bases are TGTGCCAGCAGCGCCCTGACAGGGAAGGCTAACTATGGCTACACCTTC. It encodes CASSALTGKANYGYTF.